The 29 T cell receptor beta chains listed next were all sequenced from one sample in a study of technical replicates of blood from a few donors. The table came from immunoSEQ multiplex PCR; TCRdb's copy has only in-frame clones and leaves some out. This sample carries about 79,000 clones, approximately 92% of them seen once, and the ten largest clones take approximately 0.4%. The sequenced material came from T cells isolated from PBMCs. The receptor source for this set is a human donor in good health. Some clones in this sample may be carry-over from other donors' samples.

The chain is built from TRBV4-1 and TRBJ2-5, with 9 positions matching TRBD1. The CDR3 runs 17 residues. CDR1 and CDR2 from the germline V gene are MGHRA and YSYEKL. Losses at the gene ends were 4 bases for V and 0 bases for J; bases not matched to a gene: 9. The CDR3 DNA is TGCGCCAGCAGCCTCCAAGCCGGGACAGGGTACCAAGAGACCCAGTACTTC. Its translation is CASSLQAGTGYQETQYF.

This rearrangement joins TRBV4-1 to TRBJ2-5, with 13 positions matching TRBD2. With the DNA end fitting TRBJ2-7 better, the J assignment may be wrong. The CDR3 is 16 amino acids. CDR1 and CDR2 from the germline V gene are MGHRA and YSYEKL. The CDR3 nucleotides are TGCGCCAGCAGCCCAAGGACTAGCGGGAGAAAAGACGAGCAGTACTTC. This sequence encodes CASSPRTSGRKDEQYF.

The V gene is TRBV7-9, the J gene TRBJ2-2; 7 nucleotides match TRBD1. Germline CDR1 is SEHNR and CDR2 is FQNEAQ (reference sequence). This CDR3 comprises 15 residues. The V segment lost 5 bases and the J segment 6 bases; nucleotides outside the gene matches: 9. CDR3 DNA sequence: TGTGCCAGCAGCCTTCGGGACAGTAAGGCCGGGGAGCTGTTTTTT. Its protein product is CASSLRDSKAGELFF.

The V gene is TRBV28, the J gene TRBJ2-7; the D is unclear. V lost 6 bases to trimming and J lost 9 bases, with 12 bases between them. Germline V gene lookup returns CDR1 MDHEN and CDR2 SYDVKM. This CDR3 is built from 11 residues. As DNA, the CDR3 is TGTGCCAGCAGCTCCCCGCCCGGGCAGTACTTC. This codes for CASSSPPGQYF.

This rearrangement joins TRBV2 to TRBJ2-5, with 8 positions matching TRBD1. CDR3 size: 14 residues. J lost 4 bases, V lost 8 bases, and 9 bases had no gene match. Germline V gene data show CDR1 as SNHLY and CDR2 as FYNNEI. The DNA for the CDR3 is TGTGCCAGCGGCGAGGACAGGGCGTTAGAGACCCAGTACTTC. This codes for CASGEDRALETQYF. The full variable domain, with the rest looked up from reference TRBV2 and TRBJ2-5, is EPEVTQTPSHQVTQMGQEVILRCVPISNHLYFYWYRQILGQKVEFLVSFYNNEISEKSEIFDDQFSVERPDGSNFTLKIRSTKLEDSAMYFCASGEDRALETQYFGPGTRLLVL.

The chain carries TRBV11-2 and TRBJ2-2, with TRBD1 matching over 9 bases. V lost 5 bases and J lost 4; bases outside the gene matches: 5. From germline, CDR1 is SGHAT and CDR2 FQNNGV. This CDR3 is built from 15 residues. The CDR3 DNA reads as TGTGCCAGCAGCCTCCGACAGGGGGGCACCGGGGAGCTGTTTTTT. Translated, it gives CASSLRQGGTGELFF.

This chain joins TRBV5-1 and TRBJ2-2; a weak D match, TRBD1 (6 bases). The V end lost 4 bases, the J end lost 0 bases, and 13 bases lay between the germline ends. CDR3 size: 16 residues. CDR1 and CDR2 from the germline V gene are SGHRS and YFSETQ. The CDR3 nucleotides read TGCGCCAGCAGCCCTCAAGGGACATCGAACACCGGGGAGCTGTTTTTT. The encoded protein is CASSPQGTSNTGELFF.

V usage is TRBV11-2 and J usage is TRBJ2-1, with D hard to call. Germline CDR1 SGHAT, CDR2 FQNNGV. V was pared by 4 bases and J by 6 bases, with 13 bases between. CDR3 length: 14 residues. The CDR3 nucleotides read TGTGCCAGCAGCTCAGGAAGTACGAGCAATGAGCAGTTCTTC. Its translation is CASSSGSTSNEQFF. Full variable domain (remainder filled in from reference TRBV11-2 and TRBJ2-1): EAGVAQSPRYKIIEKRQSVAFWCNPISGHATLYWYQQILGQGPKLLIQFQNNGVVDDSQLPKDRFSAERLKGVDSTLKIQPAKLEDSAVYLCASSSGSTSNEQFFGPGTRLTVL.

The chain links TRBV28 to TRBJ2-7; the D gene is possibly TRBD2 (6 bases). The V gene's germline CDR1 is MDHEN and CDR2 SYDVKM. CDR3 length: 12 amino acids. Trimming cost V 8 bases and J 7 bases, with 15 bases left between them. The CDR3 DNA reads TGTGCCAGCGGCCGGGGGAGTGGGGAGCAGTACTTC. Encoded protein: CASGRGSGEQYF.

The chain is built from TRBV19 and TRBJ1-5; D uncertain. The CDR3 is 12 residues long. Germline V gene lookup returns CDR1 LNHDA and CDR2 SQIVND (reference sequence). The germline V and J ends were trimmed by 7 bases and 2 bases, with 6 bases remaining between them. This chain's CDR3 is CASTPGNQPQHF. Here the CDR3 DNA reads TGTGCCAGTACCCCTGGCAATCAGCCCCAGCATTTT.

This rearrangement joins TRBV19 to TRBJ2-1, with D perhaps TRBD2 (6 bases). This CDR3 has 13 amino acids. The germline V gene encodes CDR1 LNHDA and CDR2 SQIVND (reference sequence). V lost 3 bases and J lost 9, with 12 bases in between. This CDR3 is CASSMGLRPEQFF. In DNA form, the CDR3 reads TGTGCCAGTAGTATGGGACTCCGGCCTGAGCAGTTCTTC.

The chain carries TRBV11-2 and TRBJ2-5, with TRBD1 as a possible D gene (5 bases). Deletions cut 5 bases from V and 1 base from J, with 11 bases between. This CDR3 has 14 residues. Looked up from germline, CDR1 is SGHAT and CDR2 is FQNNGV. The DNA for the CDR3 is TGTGCCAGCAGCGCCTCAGGGTTCCAAGAGACCCAGTACTTC. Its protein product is CASSASGFQETQYF.

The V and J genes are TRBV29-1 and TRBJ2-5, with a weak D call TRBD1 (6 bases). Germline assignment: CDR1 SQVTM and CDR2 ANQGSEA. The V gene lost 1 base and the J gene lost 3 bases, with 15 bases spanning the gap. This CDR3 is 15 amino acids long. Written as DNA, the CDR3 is TGCAGCGTTGAAGGGACAGAACTCTCCGAAGAGACCCAGTACTTC. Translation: CSVEGTELSEETQYF.

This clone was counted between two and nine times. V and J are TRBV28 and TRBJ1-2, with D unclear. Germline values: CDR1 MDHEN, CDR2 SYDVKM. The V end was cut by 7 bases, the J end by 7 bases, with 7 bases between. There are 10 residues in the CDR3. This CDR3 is CASTHSGYTF. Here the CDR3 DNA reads TGTGCCAGCACCCACTCTGGCTACACCTTC.

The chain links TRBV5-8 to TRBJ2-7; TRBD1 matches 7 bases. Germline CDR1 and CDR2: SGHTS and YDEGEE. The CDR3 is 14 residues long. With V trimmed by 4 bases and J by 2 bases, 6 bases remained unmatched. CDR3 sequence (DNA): TGTGCCAGCAGCCCCGGGACAGAAGCCTACGAGCAGTACTTC. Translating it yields CASSPGTEAYEQYF.

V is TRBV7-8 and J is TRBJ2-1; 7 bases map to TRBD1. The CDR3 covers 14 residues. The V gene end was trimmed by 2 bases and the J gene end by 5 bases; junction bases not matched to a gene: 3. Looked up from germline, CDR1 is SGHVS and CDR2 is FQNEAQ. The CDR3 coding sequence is TGTGCCAGCAGCTTAATGGGGACAGACAATGAGCAGTTCTTC. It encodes CASSLMGTDNEQFF. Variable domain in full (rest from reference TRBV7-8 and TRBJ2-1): GAGVSQSPRYKVAKRGQDVALRCDPISGHVSLFWYQQALGQGPEFLTYFQNEAQLDKSGLPSDRFFAERPEGSVSTLKIQRTQQEDSAVYLCASSLMGTDNEQFFGPGTRLTVL.

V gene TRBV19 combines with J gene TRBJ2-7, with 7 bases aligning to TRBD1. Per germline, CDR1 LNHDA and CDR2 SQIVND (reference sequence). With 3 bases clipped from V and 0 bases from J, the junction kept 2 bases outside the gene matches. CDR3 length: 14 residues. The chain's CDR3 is CASSIAGGSYEQYF. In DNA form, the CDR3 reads TGTGCCAGTAGTATCGCAGGGGGCTCCTACGAGCAGTACTTC.

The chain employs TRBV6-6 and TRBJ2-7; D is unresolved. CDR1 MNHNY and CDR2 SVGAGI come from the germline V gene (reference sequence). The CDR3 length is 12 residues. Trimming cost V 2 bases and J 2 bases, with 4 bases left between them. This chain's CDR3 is CASSYTTYEQYF. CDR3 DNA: TGTGCCAGCAGTTACACTACCTACGAGCAGTACTTC.

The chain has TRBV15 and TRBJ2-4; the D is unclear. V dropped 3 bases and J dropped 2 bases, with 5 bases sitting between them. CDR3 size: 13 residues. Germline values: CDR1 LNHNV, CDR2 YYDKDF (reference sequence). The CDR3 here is CATSRLTKNIQYF. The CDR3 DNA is TGTGCCACCAGCAGGTTAACCAAAAACATTCAGTACTTC.

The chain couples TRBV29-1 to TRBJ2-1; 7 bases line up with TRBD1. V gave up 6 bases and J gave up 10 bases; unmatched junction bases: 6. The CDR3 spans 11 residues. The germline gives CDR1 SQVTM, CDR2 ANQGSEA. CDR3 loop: CSVGTVGEQFF. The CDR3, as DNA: TGCAGCGTGGGGACAGTCGGGGAGCAGTTCTTC.

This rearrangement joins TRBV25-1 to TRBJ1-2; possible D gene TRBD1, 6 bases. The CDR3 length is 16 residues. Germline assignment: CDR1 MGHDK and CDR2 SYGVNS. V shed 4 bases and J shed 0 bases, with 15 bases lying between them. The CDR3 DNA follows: TGTGCCAGCAGTGCCGAACCGGGACAACCTAACTATGGCTACACCTTC. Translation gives CASSAEPGQPNYGYTF.

In nucleotides, the CDR3 is TGTGCCAGCAGCTACACGGGACAGGGGGGTCAGGACACTGAAGCTTTCTTT. Translation gives CASSYTGQGGQDTEAFF. V gene TRBV7-3 combines with J gene TRBJ1-1, with TRBD1 matching 11 bases. V shed 4 bases, J shed 3 bases, and the junction held 10 bases outside the gene matches. From germline, CDR1 is SGHTA and CDR2 FQGTGA. This CDR3 spans 17 amino acids.

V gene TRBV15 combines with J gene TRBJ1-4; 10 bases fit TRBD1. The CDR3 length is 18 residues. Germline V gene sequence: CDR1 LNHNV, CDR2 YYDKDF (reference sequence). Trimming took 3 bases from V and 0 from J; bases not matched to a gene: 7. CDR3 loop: CATSRERDRGPTNEKLFF. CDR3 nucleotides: TGTGCCACCAGCAGGGAACGGGACAGGGGTCCAACTAATGAAAAACTGTTTTTT.

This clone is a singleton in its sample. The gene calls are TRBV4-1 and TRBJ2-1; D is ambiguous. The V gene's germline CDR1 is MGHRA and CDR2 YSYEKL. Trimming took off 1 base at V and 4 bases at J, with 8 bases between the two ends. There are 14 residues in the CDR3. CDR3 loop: CASSQVSPYNEQFF. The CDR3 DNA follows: TGCGCCAGCAGCCAAGTGAGCCCATACAATGAGCAGTTCTTC.

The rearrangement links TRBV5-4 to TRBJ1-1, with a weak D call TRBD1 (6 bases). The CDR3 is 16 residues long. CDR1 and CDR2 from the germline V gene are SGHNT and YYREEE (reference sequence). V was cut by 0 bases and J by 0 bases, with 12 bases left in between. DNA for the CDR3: TGTGCCAGCAGCTTGGATCTCGGACAGATGAACACTGAAGCTTTCTTT. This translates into CASSLDLGQMNTEAFF.

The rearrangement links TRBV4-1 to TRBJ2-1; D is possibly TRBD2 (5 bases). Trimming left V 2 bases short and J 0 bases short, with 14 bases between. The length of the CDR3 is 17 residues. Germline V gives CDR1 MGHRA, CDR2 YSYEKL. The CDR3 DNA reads TGCGCCAGCAGCCAAAAGGGTCCGGGGAACTCCTACAATGAGCAGTTCTTC. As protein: CASSQKGPGNSYNEQFF.

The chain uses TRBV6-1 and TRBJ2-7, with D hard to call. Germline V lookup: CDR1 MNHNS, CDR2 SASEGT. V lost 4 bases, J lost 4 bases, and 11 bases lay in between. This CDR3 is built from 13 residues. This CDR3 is CASSAVIRYEQYF. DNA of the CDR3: TGTGCCAGCAGTGCTGTGATCCGGTACGAGCAGTACTTC.

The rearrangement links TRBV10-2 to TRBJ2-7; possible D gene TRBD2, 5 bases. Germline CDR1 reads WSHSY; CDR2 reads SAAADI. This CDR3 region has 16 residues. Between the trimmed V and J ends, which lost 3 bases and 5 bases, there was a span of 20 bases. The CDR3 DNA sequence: TGCGCCAGCAGTGACGGTCGTGACTACCCGAGAGACGAGCAGTACTTC. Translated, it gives CASSDGRDYPRDEQYF.

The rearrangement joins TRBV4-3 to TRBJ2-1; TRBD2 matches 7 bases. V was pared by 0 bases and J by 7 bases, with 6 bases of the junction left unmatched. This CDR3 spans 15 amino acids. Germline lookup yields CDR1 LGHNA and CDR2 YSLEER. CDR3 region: CASSQERETLNEQFF. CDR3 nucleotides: TGCGCCAGCAGCCAAGAGCGGGAGACCTTGAATGAGCAGTTCTTC.